This TCR beta chain was recovered during a study of CD8 T cells in ankylosing spondylitis. From the 5' RACE reads, TCRdb called clonotypes with MiXCR, one entry per CDR3 protein. Among about 360,000 distinct CDR3 sequences listed, about 15% were seen once. This clonotype appeared a few times. The TCR sequence derives from a male donor with ankylosing spondylitis or in good health (not recorded which). Source material: blood, either unsorted or a sorted T cell fraction (not recorded which).

The CDR3 protein is CASSLEGGEYNEQFF. The CDR3 bases are TGCGCCAGCAGCTTGGAAGGGGGGGAGTACAATGAGCAGTTCTTC. J is TRBJ2-1 and V is TRBV5-1; D possibly corresponds to TRBD2 (7 bases). V gave up 0 bases and J gave up 4 bases, with 11 bases separating them. Germline-derived CDR1 and CDR2 are SGHRS and YFSETQ. The CDR3 is 15 amino acids.